The 10 T cell receptor beta chains in this list originate from one sample, sequenced in a study of blood T cell repertoires in COVID-19. Only in-frame clones appear in the TCRdb table, and some are missing; sequencing was by immunoSEQ multiplex PCR. The profile shows about 240,000 clones, 80% to 85% of them singletons. Material for sequencing was peripheral blood. The receptor source for this set is a woman in her fifties or sixties with active or convalescent COVID-19.

The chain joins TRBV3-1 (or the pseudogene TRBV3-2) to TRBJ2-7, with 8 bases lining up with TRBD2. Germline CDR1 is LGHDT and CDR2 is YNNKEL (reference sequence). The CDR3 consists of 18 residues. Germline trimming cut 6 bases from V and 0 bases from J; bases unmatched to any gene: 16. CDR3 loop: CASRPSGPGTRSSYEQYF. In DNA, the CDR3 is TGTGCCAGCAGGCCTTCCGGACCCGGGACTAGAAGCTCCTACGAGCAGTACTTC.

The gene calls are TRBV3-1 (or the pseudogene TRBV3-2) and TRBJ2-5; 12 bases match TRBD2. The CDR3 is made up of 17 amino acids. V shed 2 bases, J shed 5 bases, and the junction held 9 bases outside the gene matches. The germline CDR1 and CDR2 sequences are LGHDT and YNNKEL (reference sequence). The CDR3 DNA reads as TGTGCCAGCAGCCAATGGACTAGCGGGGAGGGTGTGGAGACCCAGTACTTC. As protein: CASSQWTSGEGVETQYF.

The chain employs TRBV2 and TRBJ1-5; 8 nucleotides line up with TRBD1. V lost 7 bases, J lost 7 bases, and 9 bases stayed unmatched. The CDR3 totals 14 residues. Germline V gene lookup returns CDR1 SNHLY and CDR2 FYNNEI. The CDR3: CASTLGQGAQPQHF. CDR3 nucleotides: TGTGCCAGCACCCTGGGGCAGGGGGCACAGCCCCAGCATTTT.

This sequence joins TRBV30 and TRBJ1-1; perhaps TRBD1 as D (6 bases). V lost 0 bases and J 5 bases, leaving 10 bases between the germline ends. The CDR3 contains 13 residues. The germline gives CDR1 GTSNPN, CDR2 SVGIG (reference sequence). The chain's CDR3 is CAWSVTGMTEAFF. CDR3 in DNA: TGTGCCTGGAGTGTAACAGGGATGACTGAAGCTTTCTTT. Together with reference TRBV30 and TRBJ1-1, the CDR3 gives the full variable domain: SQTIHQWPATLVQPVGSPLSLECTVEGTSNPNLYWYRQAAGRGLQLLFYSVGIGQISSEVPQNLSASRPQDRQFILSSKKLLLSDSGFYLCAWSVTGMTEAFFGQGTRLTVV.

J is TRBJ1-3 and V is TRBV5-5, with 7 bases matching TRBD1. The V and J ends lost 0 bases and 7 bases, in that order; junction bases with no gene match: 10. The CDR3 sequence is 16 residues long. Germline V gene lookup returns CDR1 SGHKS and CDR2 YYEKEE (reference sequence). CDR3: CASSLANRPGGNTIYF. The CDR3 nucleotides are TGTGCCAGCAGCTTGGCCAACCGGCCAGGGGGGAACACCATATATTTT.

This clone was counted between two and nine times. The rearrangement uses TRBV6-4 and TRBJ1-2; tentative D call: TRBD1 (5 bases). V was shortened by 2 bases and J by 13 bases, with 20 bases between the two germline ends. There are 14 residues in the CDR3. Germline V lookup: CDR1 MRHNA, CDR2 SNTAGT. CDR3 sequence: CASSDLTASGSITF. The CDR3 DNA reads as TGTGCCAGCAGTGACCTGACAGCCTCAGGGTCGATCACCTTC.

This clone has more than one count but fewer than ten. The chain is built from TRBV7-6 and TRBJ1-2; the match to TRBD1 covers 8 bases. Germline CDR1 SGHVS, CDR2 FNYEAQ. The V and J ends lost 7 bases and 4 bases, in that order; junction bases with no gene match: 11. The CDR3 length is 15 residues. CDR3 DNA: TGTGCCAGCAAGCTCGGACAGGGCGATATCTATGGCTACACCTTC. It codes for CASKLGQGDIYGYTF. The full variable domain, rest sourced from reference TRBV7-6 and TRBJ1-2, is GAGVSQSPRYKVTKRGQDVALRCDPISGHVSLYWYRQALGQGPEFLTYFNYEAQQDKSGLPNDRFSAERPEGSISTLTIQRTEQRDSAMYRCASKLGQGDIYGYTFGSGTRLTVV.

V and J are TRBV2 and TRBJ1-4; 7 bases are shared with TRBD1. CDR3 length equals 14 residues. V trimming: 6 bases; J trimming: 8 bases; junction bases outside the gene matches: 9. CDR1 is SNHLY, CDR2 FYNNEI, per germline. The CDR3 reads CASRVDRVPEKLFF. CDR3 bases: TGTGCCAGCAGAGTAGACAGGGTGCCCGAAAAACTGTTTTTT. The whole variable domain, remainder taken from reference TRBV2 and TRBJ1-4, is EPEVTQTPSHQVTQMGQEVILRCVPISNHLYFYWYRQILGQKVEFLVSFYNNEISEKSEIFDDQFSVERPDGSNFTLKIRSTKLEDSAMYFCASRVDRVPEKLFFGSGTQLSVL.

J is TRBJ1-1 and V is TRBV12-5; possibly TRBD1 for D (5 bases). From germline, CDR1 is LGHNT and CDR2 FRNRAP. V lost 0 bases, J lost 9 bases, and 8 bases lay in between. CDR3 length: 12 amino acids. In DNA, the CDR3 is TGTGCTAGTGGTTTGGTAAGGGGAAAAGCTTTCTTT. Its translation is CASGLVRGKAFF.

The J gene is TRBJ2-7, the V gene TRBV30; D remains ambiguous. This CDR3 comprises 13 residues. Deletions cut 8 bases from V and 3 bases from J, with 17 bases between. The germline CDR1 and CDR2 sequences are GTSNPN and SVGIG (reference sequence). The CDR3 loop is CARLLRRHYEQYF. The CDR3 bases are TGTGCCAGGCTTTTGCGGCGCCACTACGAGCAGTACTTC.